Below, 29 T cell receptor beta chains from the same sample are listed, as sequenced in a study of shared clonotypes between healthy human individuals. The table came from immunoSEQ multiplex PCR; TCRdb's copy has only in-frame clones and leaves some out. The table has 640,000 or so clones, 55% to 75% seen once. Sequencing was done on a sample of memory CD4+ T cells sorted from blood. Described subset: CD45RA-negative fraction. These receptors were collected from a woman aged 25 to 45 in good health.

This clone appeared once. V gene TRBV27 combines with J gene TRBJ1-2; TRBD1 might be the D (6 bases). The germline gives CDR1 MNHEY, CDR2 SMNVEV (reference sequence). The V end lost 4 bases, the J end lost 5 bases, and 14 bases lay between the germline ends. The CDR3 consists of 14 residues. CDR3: CASSSQGTGYGYTF. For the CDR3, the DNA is TGTGCCAGCAGTTCGCAGGGGACGGGGTATGGCTACACCTTC.

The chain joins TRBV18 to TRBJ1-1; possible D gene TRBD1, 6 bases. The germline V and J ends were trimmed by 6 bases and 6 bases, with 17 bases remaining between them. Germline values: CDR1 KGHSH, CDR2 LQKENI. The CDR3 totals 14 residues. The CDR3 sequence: CASSPTDRTPEAFF. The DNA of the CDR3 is TGTGCCAGCTCTCCCACCGACAGGACCCCTGAAGCTTTCTTT.

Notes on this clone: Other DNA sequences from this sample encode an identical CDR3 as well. CDR3 bases: TGTGCCAGCAGTGACCGGGACAGGGGCTACGAGCAGTACTTC. This codes for CASSDRDRGYEQYF. The genes are TRBV25-1 and TRBJ2-7, with 10 bases aligning to TRBD1. CDR3 size: 14 residues. Germline V gene lookup returns CDR1 MGHDK and CDR2 SYGVNS. Trimming removed 3 bases from V and 3 bases from J; junction bases left unmatched: 2.

This CDR3 reads CSGQGNGNTIYF. CDR3 in DNA: TGCAGCGGACAGGGTAATGGAAACACCATATATTTT. This sequence joins TRBV29-1 and TRBJ1-3, with 7 bases identical to TRBD1. Germline V lookup: CDR1 SQVTM, CDR2 ANQGSEA. The CDR3 sequence is 12 residues long. V dropped 7 bases and J dropped 3; count of bases not matched to a gene: 3. Drawing the rest from reference TRBV29-1 and TRBJ1-3, the complete variable domain is SAVISQKPSRDICQRGTSLTIQCQVDSQVTMMFWYRQQPGQSLTLIATANQGSEATYESGFVIDKFPISRPNLTFSTLTVSNMSPEDSSIYLCSGQGNGNTIYFGEGSWLTVV.

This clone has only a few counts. CDR3 region: CASSPGGAGFRNEQFF. CDR3 nucleotide sequence: TGCGCCAGCAGCCCTGGTGGAGCGGGGTTCCGCAATGAGCAGTTCTTC. This chain links TRBV4-1 with TRBJ2-1; 7 positions agree with TRBD2. V lost 4 bases and J lost 6; bases outside the gene matches: 12. There are 16 residues in the CDR3. Germline lookup yields CDR1 MGHRA and CDR2 YSYEKL.

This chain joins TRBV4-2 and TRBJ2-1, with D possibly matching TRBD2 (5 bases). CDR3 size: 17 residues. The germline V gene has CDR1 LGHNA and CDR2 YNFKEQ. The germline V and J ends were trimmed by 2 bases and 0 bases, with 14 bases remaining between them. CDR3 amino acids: CASSQYVGGSSYNEQFF. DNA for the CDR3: TGTGCCAGCAGCCAATATGTTGGTGGGAGCTCCTACAATGAGCAGTTCTTC.

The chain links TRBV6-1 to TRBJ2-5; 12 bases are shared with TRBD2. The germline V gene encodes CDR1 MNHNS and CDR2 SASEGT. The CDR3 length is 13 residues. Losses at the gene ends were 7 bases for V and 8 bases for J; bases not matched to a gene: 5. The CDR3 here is CASTGGLAGTQYF. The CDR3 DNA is TGTGCCAGCACCGGCGGACTAGCGGGAACCCAGTACTTC.

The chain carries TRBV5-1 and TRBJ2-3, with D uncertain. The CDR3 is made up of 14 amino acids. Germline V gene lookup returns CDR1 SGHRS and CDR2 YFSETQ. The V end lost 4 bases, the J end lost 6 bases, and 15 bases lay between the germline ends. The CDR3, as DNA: TGCGCCAGCAGCCCCACTGCCGGGTCGGATACGCAGTATTTT. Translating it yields CASSPTAGSDTQYF.

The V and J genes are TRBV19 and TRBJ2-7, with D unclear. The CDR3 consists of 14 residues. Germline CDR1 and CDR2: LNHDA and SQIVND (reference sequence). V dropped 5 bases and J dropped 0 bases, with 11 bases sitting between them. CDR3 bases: TGTGCCAGTAGTTCCTCGACGGACTCCTACGAGCAGTACTTC. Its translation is CASSSSTDSYEQYF.

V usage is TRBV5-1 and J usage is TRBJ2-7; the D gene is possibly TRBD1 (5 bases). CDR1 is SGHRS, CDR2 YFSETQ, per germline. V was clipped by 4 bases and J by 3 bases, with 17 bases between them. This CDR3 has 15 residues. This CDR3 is CASSPFYQGNYEQYF. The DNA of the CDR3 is TGCGCCAGCAGCCCGTTTTACCAGGGAAACTACGAGCAGTACTTC.

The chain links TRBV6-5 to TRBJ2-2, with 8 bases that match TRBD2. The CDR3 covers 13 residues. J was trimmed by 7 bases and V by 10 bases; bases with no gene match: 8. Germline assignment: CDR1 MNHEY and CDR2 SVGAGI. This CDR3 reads CATKREQDGELFF. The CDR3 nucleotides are TGTGCCACAAAGCGGGAGCAGGACGGGGAGCTGTTTTTT.

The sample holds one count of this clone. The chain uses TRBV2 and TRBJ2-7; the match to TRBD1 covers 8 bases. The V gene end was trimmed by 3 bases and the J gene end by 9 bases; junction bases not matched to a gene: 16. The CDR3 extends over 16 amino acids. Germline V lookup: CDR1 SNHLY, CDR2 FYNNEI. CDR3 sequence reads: CASSEQKTGVFLSQYF. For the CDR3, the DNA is TGTGCCAGCAGTGAGCAAAAGACAGGGGTCTTTCTTTCGCAGTACTTC.

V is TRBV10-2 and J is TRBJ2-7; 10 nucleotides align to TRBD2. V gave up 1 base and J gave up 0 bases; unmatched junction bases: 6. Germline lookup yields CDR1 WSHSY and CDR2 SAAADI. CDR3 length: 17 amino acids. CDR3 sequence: CASSEWGTSARSYEQYF. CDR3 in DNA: TGCGCCAGCAGTGAGTGGGGGACTAGCGCCCGCTCCTACGAGCAGTACTTC.

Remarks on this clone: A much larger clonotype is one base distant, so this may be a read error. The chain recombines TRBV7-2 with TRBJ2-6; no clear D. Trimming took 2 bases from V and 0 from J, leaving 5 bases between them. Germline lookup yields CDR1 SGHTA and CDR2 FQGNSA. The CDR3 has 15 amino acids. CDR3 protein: CASSLIGSGANVLTF. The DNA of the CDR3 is TGTGCCAGCAGCTTAATAGGCTCTGGGGCCAACGTCCTGACTTTC.

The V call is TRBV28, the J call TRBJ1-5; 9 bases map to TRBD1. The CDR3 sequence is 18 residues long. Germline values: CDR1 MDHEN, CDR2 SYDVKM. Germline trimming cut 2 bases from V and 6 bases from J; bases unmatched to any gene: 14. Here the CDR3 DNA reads TGTGCCAGCAGTTTACTCCGTGACGGGACAGGGTACTCTCAGCCCCAGCATTTT. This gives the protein CASSLLRDGTGYSQPQHF.

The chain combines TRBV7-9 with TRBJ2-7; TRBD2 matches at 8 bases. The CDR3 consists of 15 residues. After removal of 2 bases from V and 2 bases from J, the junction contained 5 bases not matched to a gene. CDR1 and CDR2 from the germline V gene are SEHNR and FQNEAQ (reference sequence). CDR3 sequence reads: CASSLTAGVTYEQYF. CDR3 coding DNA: TGTGCCAGCAGCTTAACAGCGGGAGTGACCTACGAGCAGTACTTC.

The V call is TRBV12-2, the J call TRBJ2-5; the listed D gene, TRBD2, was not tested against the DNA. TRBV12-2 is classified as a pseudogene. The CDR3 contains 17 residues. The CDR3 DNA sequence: TGTGCAAGTCGCCCGAAGCCGGGACTAGCGGACAAAGAGACCCAGTACTTC. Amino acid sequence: CASRPKPGLADKETQYF.

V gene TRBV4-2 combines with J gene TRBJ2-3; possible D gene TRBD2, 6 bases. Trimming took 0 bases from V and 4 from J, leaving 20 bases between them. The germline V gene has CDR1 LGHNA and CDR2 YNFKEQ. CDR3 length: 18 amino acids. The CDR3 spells CASSQDAVASEDPDTQYF. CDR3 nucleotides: TGTGCCAGCAGCCAAGATGCGGTCGCTAGCGAGGACCCAGATACGCAGTATTTT.

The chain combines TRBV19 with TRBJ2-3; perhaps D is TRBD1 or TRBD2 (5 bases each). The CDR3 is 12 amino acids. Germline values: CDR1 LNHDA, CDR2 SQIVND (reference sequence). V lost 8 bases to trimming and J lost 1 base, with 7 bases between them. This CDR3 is CASRGGTDTQYF. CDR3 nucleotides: TGTGCCAGTCGAGGGGGCACAGATACGCAGTATTTT.

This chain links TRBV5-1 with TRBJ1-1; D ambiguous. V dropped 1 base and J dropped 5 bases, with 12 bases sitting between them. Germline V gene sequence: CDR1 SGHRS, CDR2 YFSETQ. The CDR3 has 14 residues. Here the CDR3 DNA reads TGCGCCAGCAGCTTGTTTCGGGCGCAAACTGAAGCTTTCTTT. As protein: CASSLFRAQTEAFF. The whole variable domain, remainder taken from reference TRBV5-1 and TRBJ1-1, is KAGVTQTPRYLIKTRGQQVTLSCSPISGHRSVSWYQQTPGQGLQFLFEYFSETQRNKGNFPGRFSGRQFSNSRSEMNVSTLELGDSALYLCASSLFRAQTEAFFGQGTRLTVV.

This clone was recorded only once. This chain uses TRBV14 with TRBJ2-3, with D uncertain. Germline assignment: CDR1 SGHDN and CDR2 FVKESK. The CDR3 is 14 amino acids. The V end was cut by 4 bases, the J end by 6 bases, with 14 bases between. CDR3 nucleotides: TGTGCCAGCAGCCCAGACCTGGTCCAGGATACGCAGTATTTT. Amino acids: CASSPDLVQDTQYF. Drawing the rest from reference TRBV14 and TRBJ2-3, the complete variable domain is EAGVTQFPSHSVIEKGQTVTLRCDPISGHDNLYWYRRVMGKEIKFLLHFVKESKQDESGMPNNRFLAERTGGTYSTLKVQPAELEDSGVYFCASSPDLVQDTQYFGPGTRLTVL.

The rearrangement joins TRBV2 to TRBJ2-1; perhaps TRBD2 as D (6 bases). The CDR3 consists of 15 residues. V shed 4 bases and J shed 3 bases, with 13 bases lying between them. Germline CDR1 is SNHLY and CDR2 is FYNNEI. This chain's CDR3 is CASSGLARYYNEQFF. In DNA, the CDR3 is TGTGCCAGCAGTGGGCTAGCGAGATACTACAATGAGCAGTTCTTC.

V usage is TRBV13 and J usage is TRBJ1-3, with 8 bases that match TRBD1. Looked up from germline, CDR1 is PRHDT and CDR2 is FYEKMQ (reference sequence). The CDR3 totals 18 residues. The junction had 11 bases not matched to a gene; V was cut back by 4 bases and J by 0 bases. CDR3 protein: CASSSRQGLLRSGNTIYF. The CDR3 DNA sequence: TGTGCCAGCAGCTCGAGACAGGGGCTACTTCGCTCTGGAAACACCATATATTTT.

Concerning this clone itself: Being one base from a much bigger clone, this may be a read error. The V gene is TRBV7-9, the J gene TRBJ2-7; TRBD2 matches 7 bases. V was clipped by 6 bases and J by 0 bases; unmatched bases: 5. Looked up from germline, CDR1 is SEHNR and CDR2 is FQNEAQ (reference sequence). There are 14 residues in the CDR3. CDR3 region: CASSHQRDSYEQYF. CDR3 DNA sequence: TGTGCCAGCAGTCACCAGCGGGACTCCTACGAGCAGTACTTC.

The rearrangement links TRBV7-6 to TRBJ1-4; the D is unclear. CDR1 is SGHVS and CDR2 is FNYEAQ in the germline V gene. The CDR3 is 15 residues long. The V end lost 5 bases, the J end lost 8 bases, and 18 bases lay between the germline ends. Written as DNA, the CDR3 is TGTGCCAGCAGCCCCGGATCCTTTCGGAACGAAAAACTGTTTTTT. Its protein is CASSPGSFRNEKLFF.

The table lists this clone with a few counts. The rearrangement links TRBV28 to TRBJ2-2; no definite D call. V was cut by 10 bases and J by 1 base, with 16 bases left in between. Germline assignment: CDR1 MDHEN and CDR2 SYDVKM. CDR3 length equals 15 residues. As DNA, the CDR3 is TGTGCCACCCAGAAAAGAACAGTGAACACCGGGGAGCTGTTTTTT. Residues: CATQKRTVNTGELFF.

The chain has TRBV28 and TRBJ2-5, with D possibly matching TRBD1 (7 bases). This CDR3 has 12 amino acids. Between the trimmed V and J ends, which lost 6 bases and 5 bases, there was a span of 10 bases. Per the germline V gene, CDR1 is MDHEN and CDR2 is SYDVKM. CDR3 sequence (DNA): TGTGCCAGCAGACAGGGGAGGGAGACCCAGTACTTC. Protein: CASRQGRETQYF.

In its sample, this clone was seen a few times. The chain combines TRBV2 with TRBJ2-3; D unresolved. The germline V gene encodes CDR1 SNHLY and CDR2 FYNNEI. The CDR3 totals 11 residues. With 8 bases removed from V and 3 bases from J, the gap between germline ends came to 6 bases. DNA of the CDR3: TGTGCCAGCCGGGCGACAGATACGCAGTATTTT. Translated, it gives CASRATDTQYF.

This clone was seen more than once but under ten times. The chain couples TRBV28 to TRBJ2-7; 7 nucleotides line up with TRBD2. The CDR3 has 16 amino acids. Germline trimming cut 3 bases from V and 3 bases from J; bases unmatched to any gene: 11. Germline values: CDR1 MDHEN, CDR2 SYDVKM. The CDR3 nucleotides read TGTGCCAGCAGTTTTAGGGTTGGGCGGGGGAACTACGAGCAGTACTTC. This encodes CASSFRVGRGNYEQYF.